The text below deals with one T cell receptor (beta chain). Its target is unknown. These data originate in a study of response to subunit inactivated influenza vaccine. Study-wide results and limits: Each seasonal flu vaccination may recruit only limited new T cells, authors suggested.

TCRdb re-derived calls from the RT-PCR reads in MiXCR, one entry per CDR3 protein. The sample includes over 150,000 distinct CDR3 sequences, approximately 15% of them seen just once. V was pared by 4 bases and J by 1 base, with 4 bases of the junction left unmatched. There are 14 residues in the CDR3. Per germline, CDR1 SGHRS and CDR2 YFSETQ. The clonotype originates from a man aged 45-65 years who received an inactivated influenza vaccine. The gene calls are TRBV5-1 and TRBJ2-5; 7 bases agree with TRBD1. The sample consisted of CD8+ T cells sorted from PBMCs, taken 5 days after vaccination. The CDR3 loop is CASSKRTGQETQYF. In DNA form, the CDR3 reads TGCGCCAGCAGCAAAAGGACAGGCCAAGAGACCCAGTACTTC.